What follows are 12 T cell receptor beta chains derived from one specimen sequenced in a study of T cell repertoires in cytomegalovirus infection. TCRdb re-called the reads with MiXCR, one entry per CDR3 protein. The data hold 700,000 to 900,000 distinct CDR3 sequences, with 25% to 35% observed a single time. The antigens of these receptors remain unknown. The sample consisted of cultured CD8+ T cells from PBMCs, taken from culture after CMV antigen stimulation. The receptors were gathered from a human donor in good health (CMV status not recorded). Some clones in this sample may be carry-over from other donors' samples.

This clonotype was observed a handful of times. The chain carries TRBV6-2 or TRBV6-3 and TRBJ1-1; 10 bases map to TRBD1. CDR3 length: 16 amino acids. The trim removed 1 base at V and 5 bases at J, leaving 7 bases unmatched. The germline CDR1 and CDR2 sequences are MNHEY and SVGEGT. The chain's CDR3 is CASSYFRDRGNTEAFF. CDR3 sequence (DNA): TGTGCCAGCAGTTACTTTCGGGACAGGGGTAATACTGAAGCTTTCTTT.

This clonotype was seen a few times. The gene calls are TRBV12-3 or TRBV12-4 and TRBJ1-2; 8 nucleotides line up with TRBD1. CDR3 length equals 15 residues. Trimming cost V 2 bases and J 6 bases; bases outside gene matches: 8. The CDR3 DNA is TGTGCCAGCAGTTTAAATTTGGCAGGGGGCGATGGCTACACCTTC. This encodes CASSLNLAGGDGYTF.

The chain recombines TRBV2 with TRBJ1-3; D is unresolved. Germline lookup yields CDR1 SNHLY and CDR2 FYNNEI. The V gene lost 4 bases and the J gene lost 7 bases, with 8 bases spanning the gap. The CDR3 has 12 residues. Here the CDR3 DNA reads TGTGCCAGCAGTGGAAGGCTGAACACCATATATTTT. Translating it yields CASSGRLNTIYF.

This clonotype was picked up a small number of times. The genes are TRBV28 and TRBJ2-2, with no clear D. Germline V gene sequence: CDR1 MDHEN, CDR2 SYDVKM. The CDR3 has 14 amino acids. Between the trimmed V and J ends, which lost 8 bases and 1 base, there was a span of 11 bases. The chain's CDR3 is CASAPRLNTGELFF. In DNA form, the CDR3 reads TGTGCCAGCGCTCCCAGGCTGAACACCGGGGAGCTGTTTTTT.

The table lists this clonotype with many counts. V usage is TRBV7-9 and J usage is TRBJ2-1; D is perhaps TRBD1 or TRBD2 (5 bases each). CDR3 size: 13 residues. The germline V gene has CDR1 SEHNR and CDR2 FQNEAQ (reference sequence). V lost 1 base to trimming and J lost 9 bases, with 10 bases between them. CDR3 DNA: TGTGCCAGCAGCTTAGGAGGGGAAGGTGAGCAGTTCTTC. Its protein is CASSLGGEGEQFF.

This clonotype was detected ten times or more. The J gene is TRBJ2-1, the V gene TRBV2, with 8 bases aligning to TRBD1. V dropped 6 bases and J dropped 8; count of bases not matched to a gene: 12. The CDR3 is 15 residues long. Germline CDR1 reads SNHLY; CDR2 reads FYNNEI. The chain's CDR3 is CASRPRRTGLDEQFF. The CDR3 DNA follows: TGTGCCAGCAGACCAAGACGGACAGGGCTGGATGAGCAGTTCTTC.

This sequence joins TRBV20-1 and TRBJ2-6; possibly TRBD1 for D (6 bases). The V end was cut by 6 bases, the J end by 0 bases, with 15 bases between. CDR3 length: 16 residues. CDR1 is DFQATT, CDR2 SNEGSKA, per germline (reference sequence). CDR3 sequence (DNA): TGCAGTGCCGAAGGACAGCCCCACTCTGGGGCCAACGTCCTGACTTTC. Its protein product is CSAEGQPHSGANVLTF.

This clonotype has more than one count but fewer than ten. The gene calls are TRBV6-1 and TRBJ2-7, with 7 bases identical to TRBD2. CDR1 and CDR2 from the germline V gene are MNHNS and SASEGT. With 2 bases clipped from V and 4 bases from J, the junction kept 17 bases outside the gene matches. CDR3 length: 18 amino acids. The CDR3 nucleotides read TGTGCCAGCAGTGAAATCGGTGGTGGGGAGGGGTTCGGATACGAGCAGTACTTC. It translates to CASSEIGGGEGFGYEQYF.

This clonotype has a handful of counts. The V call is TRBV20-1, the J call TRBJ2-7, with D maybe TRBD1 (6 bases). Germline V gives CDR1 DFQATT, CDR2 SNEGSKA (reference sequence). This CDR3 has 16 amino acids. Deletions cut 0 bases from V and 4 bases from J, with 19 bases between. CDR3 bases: TGCAGTGCTAGAGATGTCCTGGGGGCAAACGTGTACGAGCAGTACTTC. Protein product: CSARDVLGANVYEQYF.

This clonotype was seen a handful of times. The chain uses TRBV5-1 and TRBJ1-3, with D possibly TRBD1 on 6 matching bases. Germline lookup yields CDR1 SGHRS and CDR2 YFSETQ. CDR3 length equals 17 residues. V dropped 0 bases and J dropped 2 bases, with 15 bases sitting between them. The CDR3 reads CASSLVGIRTAGNTIYF. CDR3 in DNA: TGCGCCAGCAGCTTGGTGGGGATTCGGACAGCTGGAAACACCATATATTTT.

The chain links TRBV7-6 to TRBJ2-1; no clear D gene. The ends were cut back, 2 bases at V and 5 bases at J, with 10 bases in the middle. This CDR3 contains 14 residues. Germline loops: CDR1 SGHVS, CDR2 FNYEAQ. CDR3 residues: CASSLLVTHNEQFF. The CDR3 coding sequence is TGTGCCAGCAGCTTATTGGTGACCCACAATGAGCAGTTCTTC.

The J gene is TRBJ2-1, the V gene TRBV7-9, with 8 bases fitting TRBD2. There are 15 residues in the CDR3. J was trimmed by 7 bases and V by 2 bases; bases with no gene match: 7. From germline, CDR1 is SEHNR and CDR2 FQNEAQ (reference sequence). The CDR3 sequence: CASSLTGGAKNEQFF. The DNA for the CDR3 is TGTGCCAGCAGCTTAACGGGGGGGGCCAAGAATGAGCAGTTCTTC.